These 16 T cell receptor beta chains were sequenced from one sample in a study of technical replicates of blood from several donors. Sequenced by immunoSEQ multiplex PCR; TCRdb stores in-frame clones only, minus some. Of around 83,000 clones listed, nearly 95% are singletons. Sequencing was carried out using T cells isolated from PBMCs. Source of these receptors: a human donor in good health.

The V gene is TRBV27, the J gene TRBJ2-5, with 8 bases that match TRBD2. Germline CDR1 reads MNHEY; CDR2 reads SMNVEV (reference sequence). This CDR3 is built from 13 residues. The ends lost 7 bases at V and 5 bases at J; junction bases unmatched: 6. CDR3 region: CASKAGGRETQYF. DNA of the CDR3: TGTGCCAGCAAGGCGGGAGGTCGGGAGACCCAGTACTTC.

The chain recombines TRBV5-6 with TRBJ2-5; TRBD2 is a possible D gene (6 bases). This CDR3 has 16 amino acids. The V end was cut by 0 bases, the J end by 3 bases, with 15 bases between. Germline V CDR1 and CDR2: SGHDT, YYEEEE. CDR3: CASSLALGGAKETQYF. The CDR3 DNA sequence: TGTGCCAGCAGCTTGGCTCTGGGCGGGGCGAAAGAGACCCAGTACTTC.

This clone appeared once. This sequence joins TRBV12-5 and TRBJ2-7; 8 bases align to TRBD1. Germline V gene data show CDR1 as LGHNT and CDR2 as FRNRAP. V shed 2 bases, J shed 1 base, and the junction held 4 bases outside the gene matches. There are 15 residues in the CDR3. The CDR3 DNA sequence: TGTGCTAGTGGTTTGAGTACAGGGGGTTCCTACGAGCAGTACTTC. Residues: CASGLSTGGSYEQYF. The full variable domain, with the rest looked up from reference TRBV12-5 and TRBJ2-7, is DARVTQTPRHKVTEMGQEVTMRCQPILGHNTVFWYRQTMMQGLELLAYFRNRAPLDDSGMPKDRFSAEMPDATLATLKIQPSEPRDSAVYFCASGLSTGGSYEQYFGPGTRLTVT.

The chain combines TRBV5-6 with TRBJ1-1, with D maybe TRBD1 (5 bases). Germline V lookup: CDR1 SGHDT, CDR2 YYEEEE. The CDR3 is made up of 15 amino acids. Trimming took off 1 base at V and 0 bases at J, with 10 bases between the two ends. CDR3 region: CASSLSGPLNTEAFF. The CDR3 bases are TGTGCCAGCAGCTTGTCAGGGCCGCTGAACACTGAAGCTTTCTTT.

The DNA of the CDR3 is TGTGCCAGCAGACAGGGGGGCTCCTACGAGCAGTACTTC. Its translation is CASRQGGSYEQYF. The V gene is TRBV6-6, the J gene TRBJ2-7, with 8 positions matching TRBD1. V lost 6 bases, J lost 0 bases, and 1 base stayed unmatched. The CDR3 totals 13 residues. CDR1 is MNHNY and CDR2 is SVGAGI in the germline V gene (reference sequence).

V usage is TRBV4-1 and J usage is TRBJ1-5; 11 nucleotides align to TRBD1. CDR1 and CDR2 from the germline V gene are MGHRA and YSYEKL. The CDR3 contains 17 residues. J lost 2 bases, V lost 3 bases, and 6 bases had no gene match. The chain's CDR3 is CASSHWTGGGGNQPQHF. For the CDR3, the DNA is TGCGCCAGCAGCCACTGGACAGGGGGCGGCGGCAATCAGCCCCAGCATTTT.

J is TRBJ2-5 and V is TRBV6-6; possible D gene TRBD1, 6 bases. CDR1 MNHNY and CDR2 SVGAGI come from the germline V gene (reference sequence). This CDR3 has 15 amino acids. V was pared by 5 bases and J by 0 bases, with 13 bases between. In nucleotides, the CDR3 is TGTGCCAGCAGTCCCGCTGGGACATACCAAGAGACCCAGTACTTC. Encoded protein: CASSPAGTYQETQYF.

For the CDR3, the DNA is TGTGCCAGCAGTGAACCCCTAGCCACCGGGGGGGGTGAGCAGTACTTC. Protein: CASSEPLATGGGEQYF. The chain carries TRBV2 and TRBJ2-7; 8 bases align to TRBD2. CDR1 and CDR2 from the germline V gene are SNHLY and FYNNEI. The length of the CDR3 is 16 residues. The V and J ends lost 2 bases and 7 bases, in that order; junction bases with no gene match: 13.

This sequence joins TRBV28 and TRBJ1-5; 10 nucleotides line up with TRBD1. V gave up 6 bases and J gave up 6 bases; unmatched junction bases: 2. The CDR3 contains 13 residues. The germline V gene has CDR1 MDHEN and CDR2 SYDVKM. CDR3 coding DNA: TGTGCCAGCAGGACAGGGGGCTTTCAGCCCCAGCATTTT. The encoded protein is CASRTGGFQPQHF.

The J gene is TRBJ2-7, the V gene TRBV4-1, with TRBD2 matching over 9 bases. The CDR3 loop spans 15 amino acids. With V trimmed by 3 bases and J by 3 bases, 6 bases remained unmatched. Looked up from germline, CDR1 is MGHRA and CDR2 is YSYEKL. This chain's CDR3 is CASSHKAGGYYEQYF. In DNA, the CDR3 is TGCGCCAGCAGCCACAAAGCGGGAGGTTACTACGAGCAGTACTTC.

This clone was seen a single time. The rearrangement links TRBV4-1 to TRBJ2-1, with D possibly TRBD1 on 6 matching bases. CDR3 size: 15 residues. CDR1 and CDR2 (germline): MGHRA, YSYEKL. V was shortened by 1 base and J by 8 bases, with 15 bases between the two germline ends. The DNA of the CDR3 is TGCGCCAGCAGCCAAGTAACGCCAGGGGCTGATGAGCAGTTCTTC. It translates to CASSQVTPGADEQFF.

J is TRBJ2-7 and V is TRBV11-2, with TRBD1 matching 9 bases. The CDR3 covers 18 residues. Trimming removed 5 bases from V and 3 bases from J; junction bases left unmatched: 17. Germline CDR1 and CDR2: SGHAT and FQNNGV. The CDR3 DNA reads TGTGCCAGCAGCCCCCCCAGGTTTGGGACAGGGAGTAGCTACGAGCAGTACTTC. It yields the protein CASSPPRFGTGSSYEQYF.

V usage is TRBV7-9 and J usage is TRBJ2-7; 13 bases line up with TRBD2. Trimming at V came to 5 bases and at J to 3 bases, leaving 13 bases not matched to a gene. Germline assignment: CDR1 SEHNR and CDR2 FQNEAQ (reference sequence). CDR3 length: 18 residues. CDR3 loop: CASSQTFDGTSGVYEQYF. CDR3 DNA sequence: TGTGCCAGCAGCCAAACCTTCGACGGGACTAGCGGGGTCTACGAGCAGTACTTC.

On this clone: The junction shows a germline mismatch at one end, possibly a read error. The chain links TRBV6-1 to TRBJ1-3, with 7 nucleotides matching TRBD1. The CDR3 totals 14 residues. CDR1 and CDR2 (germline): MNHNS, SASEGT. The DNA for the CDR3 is TGTGCCAGCACCCTCACCGGGACAGTGGACACCACATATTTT. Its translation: CASTLTGTVDTTYF.

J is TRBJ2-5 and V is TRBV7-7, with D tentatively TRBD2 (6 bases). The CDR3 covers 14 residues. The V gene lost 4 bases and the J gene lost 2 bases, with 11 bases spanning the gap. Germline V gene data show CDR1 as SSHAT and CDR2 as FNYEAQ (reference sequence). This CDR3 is CASSWGLTQETQYF. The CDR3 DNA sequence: TGTGCCAGCAGCTGGGGACTTACTCAAGAGACCCAGTACTTC.

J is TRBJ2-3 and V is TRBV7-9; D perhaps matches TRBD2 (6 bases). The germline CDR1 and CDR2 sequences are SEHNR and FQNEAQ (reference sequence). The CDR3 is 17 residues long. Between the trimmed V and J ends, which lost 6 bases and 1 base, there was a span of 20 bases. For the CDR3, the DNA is TGTGCCAGCAGGACGGGGAGAGCGCGGGACGGCACAGATACGCAGTATTTT. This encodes CASRTGRARDGTDTQYF.